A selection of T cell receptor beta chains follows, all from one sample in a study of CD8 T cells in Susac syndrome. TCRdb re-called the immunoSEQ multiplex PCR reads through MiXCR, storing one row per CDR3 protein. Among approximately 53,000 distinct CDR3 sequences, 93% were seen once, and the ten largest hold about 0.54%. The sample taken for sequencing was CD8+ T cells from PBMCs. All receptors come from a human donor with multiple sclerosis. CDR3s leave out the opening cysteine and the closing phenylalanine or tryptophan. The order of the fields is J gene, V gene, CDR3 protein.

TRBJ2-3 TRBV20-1 SAYYRDLRGTDTQY
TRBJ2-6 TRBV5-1 ASSLGGTGANVLT
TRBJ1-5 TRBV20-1 SALRGNQPQH
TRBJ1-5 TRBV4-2 ASSQEVGGVVLPQH
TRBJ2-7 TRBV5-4 ASSEQGWRYEQY
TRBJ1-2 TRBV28 ASSLGTRYGYT
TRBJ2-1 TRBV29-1 SAKGTGASYNEQF
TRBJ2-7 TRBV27 ASKSRGDEQY
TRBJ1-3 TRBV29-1 SASDSGNTIY
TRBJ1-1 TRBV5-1 ASSFTTYNDRATEAF
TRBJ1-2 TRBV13 ASTSGGRDYGYT
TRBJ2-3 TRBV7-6 ASSRLTFDRAYGTDTQY
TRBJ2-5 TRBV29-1 SVEDVAVGETQY
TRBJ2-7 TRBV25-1 ASSPSGYEQY
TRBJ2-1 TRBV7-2 ASSLVGGDNEQF
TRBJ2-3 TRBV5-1 ASSYTSGGRDTQY
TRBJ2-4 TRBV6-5 ASKLRGAKNIQY
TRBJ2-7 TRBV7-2 ASSSYSYEQY
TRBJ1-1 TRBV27 ASSRSDREVTEAF
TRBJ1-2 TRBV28 ASSPDREVGGYT
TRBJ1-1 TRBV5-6 ASTLSYREDTEAF
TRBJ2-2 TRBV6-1 ASRQGVSDTGELF
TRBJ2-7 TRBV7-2 ASSLPESGGWYEQY
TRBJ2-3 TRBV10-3 AISPRSRGVHTDTQY
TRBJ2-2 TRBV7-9 ASSPDRVTGELF
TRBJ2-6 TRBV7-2 ASSPSDRAGANVLT
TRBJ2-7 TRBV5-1 ASSFGVTYEQY
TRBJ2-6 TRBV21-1 ASSPRDRGGPGANVLT
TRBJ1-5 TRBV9 ASSVASYSNQPQH
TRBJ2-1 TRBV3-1 ASSQGTLGMQYNEQF
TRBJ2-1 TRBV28 ASSLSTYHEQF
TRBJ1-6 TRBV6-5 ASTSSGSGNSPLH
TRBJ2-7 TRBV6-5 ASRTDRGFRSEQY
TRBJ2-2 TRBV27 ASSLGLQTGELF
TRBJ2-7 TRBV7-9 ASSWSGSSYEQY
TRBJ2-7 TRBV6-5 ATGAGGSYEQY
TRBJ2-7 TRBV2 ATGTSGAYEQY
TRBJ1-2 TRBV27 ASSPPLAGAHGYT
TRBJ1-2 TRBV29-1 SVEDRGTIYGYT
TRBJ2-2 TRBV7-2 ASSLLASGGYTGELF
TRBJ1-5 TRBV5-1 ASSPWTGNQPQH